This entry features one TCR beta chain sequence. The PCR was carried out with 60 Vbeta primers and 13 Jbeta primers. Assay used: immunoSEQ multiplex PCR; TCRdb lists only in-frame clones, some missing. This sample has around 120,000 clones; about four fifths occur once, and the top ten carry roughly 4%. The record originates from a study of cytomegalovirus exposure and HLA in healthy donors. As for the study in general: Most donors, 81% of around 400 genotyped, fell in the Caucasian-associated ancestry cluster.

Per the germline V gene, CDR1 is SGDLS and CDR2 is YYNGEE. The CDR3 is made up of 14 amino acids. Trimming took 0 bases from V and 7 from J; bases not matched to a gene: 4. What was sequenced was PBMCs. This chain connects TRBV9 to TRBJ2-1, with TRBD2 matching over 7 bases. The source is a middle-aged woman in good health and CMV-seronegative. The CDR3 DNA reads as TGTGCCAGCAGCGTAGATGCGGGAGAGAATGAGCAGTTCTTC. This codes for CASSVDAGENEQFF. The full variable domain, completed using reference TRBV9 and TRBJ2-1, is DSGVTQTPKHLITATGQRVTLRCSPRSGDLSVYWYQQSLDQGLQFLIQYYNGEERAKGNILERFSAQQFPDLHSELNLSSLELGDSALYFCASSVDAGENEQFFGPGTRLTVL.